These 13 T cell receptor beta chains came from one sample sequenced in a study of OX40 agonist ivuxolimab in advanced cancers. TCRdb's copy holds only in-frame clones and misses some; the assay was immunoSEQ multiplex PCR. The sample contains about 67,000 clones, more than 75% of which appear only once. This specimen consisted of CD4+ or CD8+ T cells sorted from blood, obtained in a trial of the OX40 agonist ivuxolimab. The source is an adult with an advanced solid tumor such as melanoma, head and neck, liver or kidney cancer.

The chain combines TRBV10-3 with TRBJ2-7; perhaps TRBD1 as D (6 bases). The ends were cut back, 5 bases at V and 1 base at J, with 15 bases in the middle. The germline CDR1 and CDR2 sequences are ENHRY and SYGVKD. This CDR3 contains 15 residues. CDR3 DNA: TGTGCCATCAGTCCGTCCCAGGGGACATCCTACGAGCAGTACTTC. This codes for CAISPSQGTSYEQYF.

On this clone itself: A read error may be the cause here, since a much bigger clone is one base away. The chain couples TRBV5-6 to TRBJ2-6, with 8 bases lining up with TRBD1. Germline values: CDR1 SGHDT, CDR2 YYEEEE. V lost 3 bases, J lost 2 bases, and 1 base stayed unmatched. The CDR3 sequence is 15 residues long. CDR3 protein: CASSSGGAGANVLTF. The CDR3 nucleotides read TGTGCCAGCAGCTCAGGGGGCGCTGGGGCCAACGTCCTGACTTTC.

This clone has just one count. V gene TRBV5-1 combines with J gene TRBJ2-2; weak D call: TRBD1 (5 bases). V was trimmed by 2 bases and J by 0 bases, leaving 8 bases between them. CDR3 size: 15 residues. Germline CDR1 SGHRS, CDR2 YFSETQ. The CDR3 region has the DNA TGCGCCAGCAGCTTACAGGTTTCGAACACCGGGGAGCTGTTTTTT. It specifies CASSLQVSNTGELFF.

The J gene is TRBJ2-2, the V gene TRBV5-4, with 7 bases identical to TRBD1. The germline gives CDR1 SGHNT, CDR2 YYREEE (reference sequence). V trimming: 3 bases; J trimming: 2 bases; junction bases outside the gene matches: 7. This CDR3 has 16 residues. In DNA form, the CDR3 reads TGTGCCAGCAGCTCCATGAGGGACAGCAACACCGGGGAGCTGTTTTTT. Translation gives CASSSMRDSNTGELFF.

The rearrangement uses TRBV5-5 and TRBJ2-3; 7 nucleotides agree with TRBD2. V shed 2 bases, J shed 0 bases, and the junction held 6 bases outside the gene matches. Germline assignment: CDR1 SGHKS and CDR2 YYEKEE (reference sequence). CDR3 length equals 16 residues. The CDR3 here is CASSLMAGVSTDTQYF. As DNA, the CDR3 is TGTGCCAGCAGCTTAATGGCGGGAGTTAGCACAGATACGCAGTATTTT.

This sequence joins TRBV4-1 and TRBJ2-7; D ambiguous. V was trimmed by 4 bases and J by 3 bases, leaving 10 bases between them. The CDR3 extends over 13 amino acids. Germline lookup yields CDR1 MGHRA and CDR2 YSYEKL. In DNA, the CDR3 is TGCGCCAGCAGCCTTGACCCGTACTACGAGCAGTACTTC. Translated, it gives CASSLDPYYEQYF.

The rearrangement uses TRBV4-1 and TRBJ2-7; 7 bases line up with TRBD2. CDR1 and CDR2 (germline): MGHRA, YSYEKL. The V and J ends lost 1 base and 1 base, in that order; junction bases with no gene match: 4. The CDR3 runs to 15 residues. The CDR3 sequence is CASSQGEGFSYEQYF. CDR3 nucleotide sequence: TGCGCCAGCAGCCAAGGGGAGGGTTTTTCCTACGAGCAGTACTTC.

This chain links TRBV7-2 with TRBJ2-7, with D possibly matching TRBD2 (5 bases). V was trimmed by 1 base and J by 7 bases, leaving 14 bases between them. Germline V gene data show CDR1 as SGHTA and CDR2 as FQGNSA. The CDR3 is made up of 14 amino acids. Here the CDR3 reads CASSLVGQPGEQYF. The CDR3 DNA follows: TGTGCCAGCAGCTTAGTAGGCCAACCGGGGGAGCAGTACTTC.

V gene TRBV18 combines with J gene TRBJ2-3; D not certain. Germline lookup yields CDR1 KGHSH and CDR2 LQKENI. This CDR3 is 13 amino acids long. V dropped 6 bases and J dropped 2 bases, with 9 bases sitting between them. CDR3: CASSPGSTDTQYF. The CDR3, as DNA: TGTGCCAGCTCCCCTGGTTCCACAGATACGCAGTATTTT.

The chain recombines TRBV6-1 with TRBJ2-5, with 8 bases matching TRBD1. Matching the DNA end better, TRBJ2-7 makes the J call doubtful. Per the germline V gene, CDR1 is MNHNS and CDR2 is SASEGT. This CDR3 is built from 14 residues. DNA for the CDR3: TGTGCCAGCAGTGTCACCGGGACAGGTAACGAGCAGTACTTC. It yields the protein CASSVTGTGNEQYF.

The chain joins TRBV5-5 to TRBJ1-2, with D unresolved. With 0 bases removed from V and 3 bases from J, the gap between germline ends came to 12 bases. CDR1 and CDR2 from the germline V gene are SGHKS and YYEKEE (reference sequence). This CDR3 has 15 residues. In nucleotides, the CDR3 is TGTGCCAGCAGCTTGGGGCTGGGGATCCACTATGGCTACACCTTC. This gives the protein CASSLGLGIHYGYTF.

This chain joins TRBV19 and TRBJ2-7, with TRBD1 matching over 8 bases. Germline CDR1 reads LNHDA; CDR2 reads SQIVND (reference sequence). After removal of 3 bases from V and 5 bases from J, the junction contained 3 bases not matched to a gene. The CDR3 totals 13 residues. The CDR3 region is CASSIGQGDEQYF. The CDR3 nucleotides read TGTGCCAGTAGTATCGGACAGGGAGACGAGCAGTACTTC.

The V call is TRBV18, the J call TRBJ2-2, with D unresolved. Germline-derived CDR1 and CDR2 are KGHSH and LQKENI. The CDR3 extends over 15 amino acids. Trimming stripped 4 bases from V and 3 bases from J, with 12 bases between. The CDR3 sequence is CASSLKPPDTGELFF. CDR3 DNA sequence: TGTGCCAGCTCACTTAAACCCCCGGACACCGGGGAGCTGTTTTTT.